These T cell receptor beta chains were read from a single sample in a study of Ad26.COV2.S vaccination and SARS-CoV-2 variants. The assay was immunoSEQ multiplex PCR, and TCRdb's table has in-frame clones only and misses some. The sample has some 480,000 clones, around nine tenths seen once. Source: peripheral blood, taken in a trial of Ad26.COV2.S vaccine versus placebo. These receptors all come from a person aged 18-60 years who received the Ad26.COV2.S COVID-19 vaccine or a placebo. Both conserved end residues are part of each CDR3. D genes are given only for firm matches. For some rows the clone size is stated as once, few or many, or as a class when expanded; others skip it.

j_gene: TRBJ1-1; abundance: .; v_gene: TRBV7-3; d_gene: .; CDR3aa: CASSPYGVNTEAFF; CDR3nt: TGTGCCAGCAGCCCCTACGGGGTGAACACTGAAGCTTTCTTT
j_gene: TRBJ1-5; abundance: few; v_gene: TRBV5-6; d_gene: TRBD1; CDR3aa: CASSWGQSNQPQHF; CDR3nt: TGTGCCAGCAGCTGGGGACAGAGCAATCAGCCCCAGCATTTT
j_gene: TRBJ2-7; abundance: .; v_gene: TRBV5-1; d_gene: TRBD2; CDR3aa: CASSAPGLNLPQGQYF; CDR3nt: TGCGCCAGCAGCGCCCCGGGACTAAACCTGCCCCAGGGGCAGTACTTC
j_gene: TRBJ1-4; abundance: once; v_gene: TRBV6-5; d_gene: .; CDR3aa: CASRGPEGEKLFF; CDR3nt: TGTGCCAGCAGAGGACCGGAGGGAGAAAAACTGTTTTTT
j_gene: TRBJ1-1; abundance: .; v_gene: TRBV4-1; d_gene: .; CDR3aa: CASSQIARSEAFF; CDR3nt: TGCGCCAGCAGCCAGATCGCGAGGAGCGAAGCTTTCTTT
j_gene: TRBJ2-7; abundance: .; v_gene: TRBV6-2/TRBV6-3; d_gene: .; CDR3aa: CASSYPPGSQFPYEQYF; CDR3nt: TGTGCCAGCAGTTATCCCCCCGGATCACAATTTCCCTACGAGCAGTACTTC
j_gene: TRBJ2-7; abundance: .; v_gene: TRBV7-8; d_gene: TRBD2; CDR3aa: CASRPLAGEQYF; CDR3nt: TGTGCCAGCAGACCCCTAGCGGGCGAGCAGTACTTC
j_gene: TRBJ1-5; abundance: .; v_gene: TRBV28; d_gene: TRBD1; CDR3aa: CASRHDREIGPQHF; CDR3nt: TGTGCCAGCAGGCACGACAGGGAAATAGGGCCCCAGCATTTT
j_gene: TRBJ2-1; abundance: .; v_gene: TRBV6-5; d_gene: TRBD1; CDR3aa: CASSATGGRHNEQFF; CDR3nt: TGTGCCAGCAGCGCAACAGGGGGGCGACACAATGAGCAGTTCTTC
j_gene: TRBJ2-2; abundance: .; v_gene: TRBV7-2; d_gene: .; CDR3aa: CASSLVLRRITGELFF; CDR3nt: TGTGCCAGCAGCTTAGTGCTGCGGAGAATCACCGGGGAGCTGTTTTTT
j_gene: TRBJ2-5; abundance: .; v_gene: TRBV20-1; d_gene: .; CDR3aa: CSARKGLTQYF; CDR3nt: TGCAGTGCGAGGAAGGGTTTGACCCAGTACTTC
j_gene: TRBJ2-6; abundance: .; v_gene: TRBV27; d_gene: .; CDR3aa: CASTEYSGANVLTF; CDR3nt: TGTGCCAGCACCGAATACTCTGGGGCCAACGTCCTGACTTTC
j_gene: TRBJ2-7; abundance: .; v_gene: TRBV28; d_gene: .; CDR3aa: CASSFGRYEQYF; CDR3nt: TGTGCCAGCAGTTTCGGAAGGTACGAGCAGTACTTC
j_gene: TRBJ2-1; abundance: .; v_gene: TRBV5-6; d_gene: TRBD2; CDR3aa: CASSLAMASGSYNEQFF; CDR3nt: TGTGCCAGCAGCTTGGCGATGGCTAGCGGGAGCTACAATGAGCAGTTCTTC
j_gene: TRBJ2-1; abundance: .; v_gene: TRBV4-3; d_gene: TRBD1; CDR3aa: CASSRRDRASYNEQFF; CDR3nt: TGCGCCAGCAGCCGCCGGGACAGGGCCTCCTACAATGAGCAGTTCTTC
j_gene: TRBJ2-7; abundance: once; v_gene: TRBV6-5; d_gene: .; CDR3aa: CASMYFRTAKEQYF; CDR3nt: TGTGCCAGCATGTATTTCCGGACAGCCAAAGAGCAGTACTTC
j_gene: TRBJ1-1; abundance: .; v_gene: TRBV5-6; d_gene: .; CDR3aa: CASSFWTNTEAFF; CDR3nt: TGTGCCAGCAGCTTTTGGACGAACACTGAAGCTTTCTTT
j_gene: TRBJ2-3; abundance: .; v_gene: TRBV5-4; d_gene: TRBD1; CDR3aa: CASRGQGTDTQYF; CDR3nt: TGTGCCAGCAGGGGACAGGGGACAGATACGCAGTATTTT
j_gene: TRBJ1-2; abundance: .; v_gene: TRBV29-1; d_gene: TRBD1; CDR3aa: CSVGTGSNYGYTF; CDR3nt: TGCAGCGTTGGGACAGGGTCGAACTATGGCTACACCTTC
j_gene: TRBJ2-7; abundance: .; v_gene: TRBV3-1/TRBV3-2; d_gene: TRBD1; CDR3aa: CASSPTGGGYEQYF; CDR3nt: TGTGCCAGCAGCCCGACAGGGGGAGGCTACGAGCAGTACTTC
j_gene: TRBJ2-1; abundance: .; v_gene: TRBV27; d_gene: .; CDR3aa: CASSLVPTYNEQFF; CDR3nt: TGTGCCAGCAGTTTAGTTCCAACCTACAATGAGCAGTTCTTC
j_gene: TRBJ2-4; abundance: .; v_gene: TRBV4-2; d_gene: TRBD2; CDR3aa: CASSQDYGRADAKNIQYF; CDR3nt: TGTGCCAGCAGCCAAGACTACGGGAGGGCCGATGCCAAAAACATTCAGTACTTC
j_gene: TRBJ2-7; abundance: .; v_gene: TRBV30; d_gene: .; CDR3aa: CAWSAPGTGAYEQYF; CDR3nt: TGTGCCTGGAGTGCCCCTGGGACTGGGGCCTACGAGCAGTACTTC
j_gene: TRBJ2-7; abundance: .; v_gene: TRBV28; d_gene: .; CDR3aa: CASSHNLAPEQYF; CDR3nt: TGTGCCAGCAGTCACAACTTAGCCCCCGAGCAGTACTTC
j_gene: TRBJ1-5; abundance: .; v_gene: TRBV30; d_gene: .; CDR3aa: CAWSWDTNQPQHF; CDR3nt: TGTGCCTGGAGTTGGGACACAAATCAGCCCCAGCATTTT
j_gene: TRBJ2-1; abundance: .; v_gene: TRBV9; d_gene: .; CDR3aa: CASSGAGSSYNEQFF; CDR3nt: TGTGCCAGCAGCGGGGCGGGTTCCTCCTACAATGAGCAGTTCTTC
j_gene: TRBJ2-1; abundance: once; v_gene: TRBV23-1; d_gene: .; CDR3aa: CASSQGVILDCRNEQFF; CDR3nt: TGCGCCAGCAGTCAAGGGGTCATTCTGGACTGTCGGAATGAGCAGTTCTTC
j_gene: TRBJ2-5; abundance: once; v_gene: TRBV7-9; d_gene: TRBD2; CDR3aa: CASSLSGTWGGETQYF; CDR3nt: TGTGCCAGCAGCTTGAGCGGGACGTGGGGAGGAGAGACCCAGTACTTC
j_gene: TRBJ2-2; abundance: .; v_gene: TRBV11-3; d_gene: .; CDR3aa: CASSQVSTGELFF; CDR3nt: TGTGCCAGCAGCCAGGTTTCCACCGGGGAGCTGTTTTTT
j_gene: TRBJ1-2; abundance: .; v_gene: TRBV7-3; d_gene: TRBD1; CDR3aa: CASSLTGGAYGYTF; CDR3nt: TGTGCCAGCAGCTTAACAGGGGGCGCATATGGCTACACCTTC
j_gene: TRBJ2-7; abundance: .; v_gene: TRBV28; d_gene: .; CDR3aa: CASSLPGRGNEQYF; CDR3nt: TGTGCCAGCAGTTTGCCCGGACGGGGCAACGAGCAGTACTTC
j_gene: TRBJ2-2; abundance: .; v_gene: TRBV10-3; d_gene: .; CDR3aa: CAITSGGVGELFF; CDR3nt: TGTGCCATCACCTCAGGGGGGGTCGGGGAGCTGTTTTTT
j_gene: TRBJ1-1; abundance: .; v_gene: TRBV7-2; d_gene: .; CDR3aa: CASSLKLGGNTEAFF; CDR3nt: TGTGCCAGCAGCTTAAAGTTGGGAGGGAACACTGAAGCTTTCTTT
j_gene: TRBJ2-3; abundance: .; v_gene: TRBV12-3/TRBV12-4; d_gene: TRBD2; CDR3aa: CASSFPGTRVYF; CDR3nt: TGTGCCAGCAGTTTCCCCGGGACTAGGGTTTATTTT
j_gene: TRBJ1-2; abundance: .; v_gene: TRBV30; d_gene: .; CDR3aa: CAGAGSLYGYTF; CDR3nt: TGTGCCGGGGCCGGGAGTCTCTATGGCTACACCTTC
j_gene: TRBJ1-4; abundance: once; v_gene: TRBV18; d_gene: .; CDR3aa: CASSPSLRNEKLFF; CDR3nt: TGTGCCAGCTCACCAAGCCTACGTAATGAAAAACTGTTTTTT
j_gene: TRBJ2-5; abundance: .; v_gene: TRBV5-4; d_gene: .; CDR3aa: CASSFGSPETQYF; CDR3nt: TGTGCCAGCAGCTTCGGCAGCCCGGAGACCCAGTACTTC
j_gene: TRBJ1-6; abundance: few; v_gene: TRBV5-1; d_gene: TRBD1; CDR3aa: CASSFGTARSPLHF; CDR3nt: TGCGCCAGCAGCTTCGGGACAGCGCGTTCACCCCTCCACTTT
j_gene: TRBJ1-1; abundance: once; v_gene: TRBV18; d_gene: .; CDR3aa: CASSPTGPPHEAFF; CDR3nt: TGTGCCAGCTCACCAACCGGGCCCCCGCATGAAGCTTTCTTT
j_gene: TRBJ2-3; abundance: .; v_gene: TRBV5-4; d_gene: .; CDR3aa: CASSSGTHGPPDTQYF; CDR3nt: TGTGCCAGCAGCTCAGGGACCCACGGGCCCCCGGATACGCAGTATTTT
j_gene: TRBJ1-2; abundance: .; v_gene: TRBV11-2; d_gene: .; CDR3aa: CASSLSRQGNIYGYTF; CDR3nt: TGTGCCAGCAGCTTATCGCGTCAGGGGAATATCTATGGCTACACCTTC
j_gene: TRBJ1-4; abundance: .; v_gene: TRBV13; d_gene: .; CDR3aa: CASSHYRDEKLFF; CDR3nt: TGTGCCAGCAGCCATTACCGAGACGAAAAACTGTTTTTT
j_gene: TRBJ2-7; abundance: .; v_gene: TRBV27; d_gene: TRBD2; CDR3aa: CASRLAGDREQYF; CDR3nt: TGTGCCAGCAGACTAGCGGGAGACAGAGAGCAGTACTTC
j_gene: TRBJ2-1; abundance: once; v_gene: TRBV28; d_gene: .; CDR3aa: CASSLVPNNEQFF; CDR3nt: TGTGCCAGCAGTTTAGTCCCGAACAATGAGCAGTTCTTC
j_gene: TRBJ2-7; abundance: .; v_gene: TRBV5-8; d_gene: .; CDR3aa: CASRRRVFYEQYF; CDR3nt: TGTGCCAGCAGACGGAGGGTGTTCTACGAGCAGTACTTC
j_gene: TRBJ2-5; abundance: .; v_gene: TRBV6-6; d_gene: .; CDR3aa: CATGNRVSETQYF; CDR3nt: TGTGCCACGGGGAACAGGGTCTCGGAGACCCAGTACTTC
j_gene: TRBJ2-2; abundance: .; v_gene: TRBV28; d_gene: TRBD1; CDR3aa: CASTTPSRDRSTGELFF; CDR3nt: TGTGCCAGCACCACCCCCTCCCGGGACAGGAGCACCGGGGAGCTGTTTTTT
j_gene: TRBJ1-1; abundance: few; v_gene: TRBV4-1; d_gene: TRBD1; CDR3aa: CASSQARGRWAFF; CDR3nt: TGCGCCAGCAGCCAAGCCAGGGGGCGTTGGGCTTTCTTT
j_gene: TRBJ2-7; abundance: .; v_gene: TRBV4-2; d_gene: .; CDR3aa: CASSQDTRNVGGSYEQYF; CDR3nt: TGTGCCAGCAGCCAAGACACTCGGAATGTGGGAGGTTCCTACGAGCAGTACTTC
j_gene: TRBJ2-1; abundance: few; v_gene: TRBV19; d_gene: TRBD2; CDR3aa: CASRGLAGSNEQFF; CDR3nt: TGTGCCAGCCGAGGACTAGCGGGATCGAATGAGCAGTTCTTC
j_gene: TRBJ2-2; abundance: .; v_gene: TRBV5-1; d_gene: TRBD2; CDR3aa: CASSLSTSGRAGELFF; CDR3nt: TGCGCCAGCAGCTTGTCAACTAGCGGGCGAGCCGGGGAGCTGTTTTTT
j_gene: TRBJ1-5; abundance: .; v_gene: TRBV18; d_gene: .; CDR3aa: CASSVKQGRDQPQHF; CDR3nt: TGTGCCAGCTCGGTTAAACAGGGTCGGGATCAGCCCCAGCATTTT
j_gene: TRBJ2-1; abundance: .; v_gene: TRBV20-1; d_gene: TRBD2; CDR3aa: CSASSGRRAMSSYNEQFF; CDR3nt: TGCAGTGCTAGTAGCGGGAGGAGAGCGATGAGCTCCTACAATGAGCAGTTCTTC
j_gene: TRBJ2-5; abundance: .; v_gene: TRBV7-2; d_gene: .; CDR3aa: CASSLEQKQETQYF; CDR3nt: TGTGCCAGCAGCTTAGAACAGAAACAAGAGACCCAGTACTTC
j_gene: TRBJ2-2; abundance: .; v_gene: TRBV13; d_gene: .; CDR3aa: CASSLGLALDTGELFF; CDR3nt: TGTGCCAGCAGCTTAGGTCTAGCGTTGGACACCGGGGAGCTGTTTTTT
j_gene: TRBJ1-3; abundance: .; v_gene: TRBV28; d_gene: .; CDR3aa: CASSKTRLSGNTIYF; CDR3nt: TGTGCCAGCAGTAAGACTAGGCTCTCTGGAAACACCATATATTTT
j_gene: TRBJ2-7; abundance: few; v_gene: TRBV19; d_gene: TRBD1; CDR3aa: CASSIGRGWGEQYF; CDR3nt: TGTGCCAGTAGTATTGGCAGGGGGTGGGGAGAGCAGTACTTC